These 27 T cell receptor beta chains were all obtained from the same sample, sequenced in a study of T cell responses to AZD1222 COVID-19 vaccine. Method: immunoSEQ multiplex PCR; TCRdb's copy keeps in-frame clones and lacks some. Among 160,000 or so clones listed, approximately 91% were seen once. This material consisted of peripheral blood, taken after recovery from COVID-19. The source is an adult who had recovered from COVID-19.

This chain uses TRBV5-1 with TRBJ1-2, with D perhaps TRBD1 (5 bases). The V end lost 0 bases, the J end lost 2 bases, and 17 bases lay between the germline ends. CDR3 size: 17 residues. Germline CDR1 reads SGHRS; CDR2 reads YFSETQ. The CDR3 sequence is CASSLGRRASGNYGYTF. CDR3 DNA sequence: TGCGCCAGCAGCTTGGGACGCAGGGCCTCCGGCAACTATGGCTACACCTTC.

The chain carries TRBV11-2 and TRBJ1-6; no clear D gene. Looked up from germline, CDR1 is SGHAT and CDR2 is FQNNGV. The V and J ends lost 0 bases and 7 bases respectively, with 10 bases between them. The CDR3 loop spans 15 amino acids. The CDR3 protein is CASSLERVRNSPLHF. As DNA, the CDR3 is TGTGCCAGCAGCTTAGAGAGGGTTCGGAATTCACCCCTCCACTTT. The full variable domain, rest sourced from reference TRBV11-2 and TRBJ1-6, is EAGVAQSPRYKIIEKRQSVAFWCNPISGHATLYWYQQILGQGPKLLIQFQNNGVVDDSQLPKDRFSAERLKGVDSTLKIQPAKLEDSAVYLCASSLERVRNSPLHFGNGTRLTVT.

This chain connects TRBV5-4 to TRBJ1-1; D may be TRBD1 (6 bases). The CDR3 loop spans 15 amino acids. V shed 1 base and J shed 5 bases, with 15 bases lying between them. CDR1 is SGHNT and CDR2 is YYREEE in the germline V gene (reference sequence). The CDR3 loop is CASSLNGGLGTEAFF. CDR3 coding DNA: TGTGCCAGCAGCTTGAATGGGGGGCTGGGAACTGAAGCTTTCTTT.

The J gene is TRBJ1-3, the V gene TRBV28; D possibly corresponds to TRBD1 (6 bases). The CDR3 is made up of 16 amino acids. V lost 6 bases to trimming and J lost 2 bases, with 17 bases between them. Germline loops: CDR1 MDHEN, CDR2 SYDVKM. CDR3 sequence reads: CASSPSAGAAGNTIYF. CDR3 DNA: TGTGCCAGCAGCCCCTCCGCGGGGGCGGCTGGAAACACCATATATTTT.

The chain uses TRBV20-1 and TRBJ1-5; D call uncertain. V lost 1 base to trimming and J lost 15 bases, with 13 bases between them. CDR1 is DFQATT, CDR2 SNEGSKA, per germline (reference sequence). The CDR3 contains 11 residues. The CDR3 nucleotides are TGCAGTGCTAGAGTCGGTGGGTACGGGCATTTT. Translation gives CSARVGGYGHF.

This rearrangement joins TRBV2 to TRBJ1-4; possibly TRBD1 for D (5 bases). Germline V lookup: CDR1 SNHLY, CDR2 FYNNEI. The CDR3 loop spans 13 amino acids. Trimming removed 3 bases from V and 8 bases from J, with 10 bases in between. CDR3 nucleotide sequence: TGTGCCAGCAGTGATAGGGCAGGGGAAAAACTGTTTTTT. Protein product: CASSDRAGEKLFF.

The chain employs TRBV4-2 and TRBJ2-7; no firm D call. Germline-derived CDR1 and CDR2 are LGHNA and YNFKEQ. This CDR3 region has 16 residues. V shed 0 bases and J shed 3 bases, with 15 bases lying between them. The CDR3 DNA follows: TGTGCCAGCAGCCAAGATCAAGGGTACCCAGTCTACGAGCAGTACTTC. Its translation is CASSQDQGYPVYEQYF.

CDR3 in amino acids: CASTSVGDTQYF. In DNA, the CDR3 is TGTGCCAGCACCTCGGTTGGAGATACGCAGTATTTT. The genes are TRBV28 and TRBJ2-3; D is ambiguous. The germline gives CDR1 MDHEN, CDR2 SYDVKM. The CDR3 totals 12 residues. V gave up 7 bases and J gave up 5 bases, with 10 bases separating them.

The chain carries TRBV7-3 and TRBJ2-7; 7 positions agree with TRBD1. Germline V CDR1 and CDR2: SGHTA, FQGTGA. The CDR3 is made up of 14 amino acids. V was clipped by 5 bases and J by 5 bases; unmatched bases: 9. CDR3 DNA sequence: TGTGCCAGCAGCCTCTCGACAGGGAGCCACGAGCAGTACTTC. It codes for CASSLSTGSHEQYF.

The rearrangement joins TRBV14 to TRBJ1-4; D gene unclear. Germline V lookup: CDR1 SGHDN, CDR2 FVKESK. Trimming shortened V by 1 base and J by 3 bases, and 12 bases separated the two germline ends. The CDR3 consists of 16 residues. CDR3 sequence reads: CASSQGYRESNEKLFF. The CDR3 nucleotides are TGTGCCAGCAGCCAAGGTTACCGAGAGTCTAATGAAAAACTGTTTTTT.

V gene TRBV19 combines with J gene TRBJ2-1; 15 bases fit TRBD2. This CDR3 region has 16 residues. The V gene's germline CDR1 is LNHDA and CDR2 SQIVND (reference sequence). The J segment lost 3 bases and the V segment lost 5 bases, leaving 2 bases of the junction unmatched. The CDR3, as DNA: TGTGCCAGTAGTGCGGGACTAGCGGGAGGCTACAATGAGCAGTTCTTC. This codes for CASSAGLAGGYNEQFF. Combining the CDR3 with reference TRBV19 and TRBJ2-1 gives the whole variable domain DGGITQSPKYLFRKEGQNVTLSCEQNLNHDAMYWYRQDPGQGLRLIYYSQIVNDFQKGDIAEGYSVSREKKESFPLTVTSAQKNPTAFYLCASSAGLAGGYNEQFFGPGTRLTVL.

As DNA, the CDR3 is TGTGCCAGTAGTACCAATAGCAATCAGCCCCAGCATTTT. It translates to CASSTNSNQPQHF. The V gene is TRBV19, the J gene TRBJ1-5; D is unclear. The CDR3 is 13 amino acids. The germline V gene has CDR1 LNHDA and CDR2 SQIVND (reference sequence). The V end was cut by 4 bases, the J end by 0 bases, with 4 bases between.

The chain joins TRBV3-1 (or the pseudogene TRBV3-2) to TRBJ2-7; a weak D match, TRBD1 (5 bases). This CDR3 region has 16 residues. Germline-derived CDR1 and CDR2 are LGHDT and YNNKEL (reference sequence). V was clipped by 1 base and J by 7 bases, with 20 bases between them. The CDR3 sequence is CASSQARVQGFREQYF. Written as DNA, the CDR3 is TGTGCCAGCAGCCAAGCCAGGGTGCAAGGATTCCGGGAGCAGTACTTC.

The CDR3 DNA reads as TGTGCCAGCAGCCCCACAGGGTTAGCTAACTATGGCTACACCTTC. Translated, it gives CASSPTGLANYGYTF. This rearrangement joins TRBV5-4 to TRBJ1-2, with D tentatively TRBD1 (6 bases). The CDR3 consists of 15 residues. Looked up from germline, CDR1 is SGHNT and CDR2 is YYREEE (reference sequence). V lost 4 bases and J lost 0, with 13 bases in between.

V is TRBV5-3 and J is TRBJ1-5, with D possibly matching TRBD1 (5 bases). TRBV5-3 is labeled an ORF, and its function is uncertain. Trimming shortened V by 2 bases and J by 6 bases, and 12 bases separated the two germline ends. The CDR3 is 14 residues long. The CDR3 loop reads CARSFGTLFQPQHF. The CDR3 region has the DNA TGTGCCAGAAGCTTCGGGACGTTGTTTCAGCCCCAGCATTTT.

The chain has TRBV5-1 and TRBJ1-4; 7 bases line up with TRBD1. The CDR3 consists of 14 residues. The ends lost 4 bases at V and 7 bases at J; junction bases unmatched: 7. Germline V gives CDR1 SGHRS, CDR2 YFSETQ. CDR3 nucleotides: TGCGCCAGCAGCAATCGGGACAGTAGTGAAAAACTGTTTTTT. It encodes CASSNRDSSEKLFF.

This clone has more than one count but fewer than ten. The DNA of the CDR3 is TGTGCCAGCAGGAGCCCCAGGGGGCTGGGGTCACCCCTCCACTTT. It codes for CASRSPRGLGSPLHF. The chain combines TRBV28 with TRBJ1-6; 8 bases agree with TRBD1. There are 15 residues in the CDR3. V gave up 6 bases and J gave up 10 bases; unmatched junction bases: 11. The germline CDR1 and CDR2 sequences are MDHEN and SYDVKM.

Here the CDR3 reads CASSWQRGRGQETQYF. The CDR3 nucleotides are TGTGCCAGCAGCTGGCAAAGGGGCAGGGGCCAAGAGACCCAGTACTTC. The chain combines TRBV14 with TRBJ2-5; perhaps TRBD1 as D (6 bases). V was cut by 5 bases and J by 1 base, with 17 bases left in between. The V gene's germline CDR1 is SGHDN and CDR2 FVKESK. The CDR3 is made up of 16 amino acids.

This rearrangement joins TRBV7-9 to TRBJ2-7; either TRBD1 or TRBD2 may supply D (6 bases each). The CDR3 consists of 15 residues. Per the germline V gene, CDR1 is SEHNR and CDR2 is FQNEAQ (reference sequence). Trimming stripped 5 bases from V and 4 bases from J, with 18 bases between. The CDR3 protein is CASSQGSGSGYEQYF. CDR3 DNA: TGTGCCAGCAGCCAGGGGAGTGGGAGCGGGTACGAGCAGTACTTC.

The rearrangement uses TRBV25-1 and TRBJ1-1; 10 bases fit TRBD1. V was pared by 1 base and J by 5 bases, with 13 bases of the junction left unmatched. Germline assignment: CDR1 MGHDK and CDR2 SYGVNS. This CDR3 region has 18 residues. As DNA, the CDR3 is TGTGCCAGCAGTGAATTGGGACAGGGGTTTGGTGTGGGAACTGAAGCTTTCTTT. The encoded protein is CASSELGQGFGVGTEAFF.

This clone appeared once. The chain recombines TRBV19 with TRBJ1-4; maybe TRBD1 (5 bases). CDR1 and CDR2 from the germline V gene are LNHDA and SQIVND (reference sequence). The CDR3 runs to 15 residues. Trimming removed 6 bases at V and 6 bases at J, with 17 bases between. As DNA, the CDR3 is TGTGCCAGTAGCCGAGACTGGGGGAATCATGAAAAACTGTTTTTT. Its protein is CASSRDWGNHEKLFF. Combining the CDR3 with reference TRBV19 and TRBJ1-4 gives the whole variable domain DGGITQSPKYLFRKEGQNVTLSCEQNLNHDAMYWYRQDPGQGLRLIYYSQIVNDFQKGDIAEGYSVSREKKESFPLTVTSAQKNPTAFYLCASSRDWGNHEKLFFGSGTQLSVL.

The chain employs TRBV4-3 and TRBJ1-5; D is undetermined. This CDR3 spans 13 amino acids. The germline V gene encodes CDR1 LGHNA and CDR2 YSLEER. Trimming took off 1 base at V and 3 bases at J, with 4 bases between the two ends. The CDR3 loop is CASSQANNQPQHF. For the CDR3, the DNA is TGCGCCAGCAGCCAAGCAAACAATCAGCCCCAGCATTTT.

This chain links TRBV7-3 with TRBJ1-2; D is perhaps TRBD1 (5 bases). Looked up from germline, CDR1 is SGHTA and CDR2 is FQGTGA. Trimming shortened V by 0 bases and J by 8 bases, and 10 bases separated the two germline ends. This CDR3 region has 13 residues. CDR3 bases: TGTGCCAGCAGCTTAACAGGGGAAGGCGGCTACACCTTC. The encoded protein is CASSLTGEGGYTF.

In its sample, this clone was seen once. This chain connects TRBV2 to TRBJ2-7; no reliable D call. V lost 6 bases and J lost 4, with 10 bases in between. CDR3 length equals 12 residues. Per germline, CDR1 SNHLY and CDR2 FYNNEI. CDR3: CASSFEMYEQYF. CDR3 DNA sequence: TGTGCCAGCAGCTTTGAAATGTACGAGCAGTACTTC.

The genes are TRBV23-1 and TRBJ2-7, with a weak D call TRBD2 (7 bases). TRBV23-1 is an open reading frame whose function is uncertain. CDR3 length: 13 residues. Trimming left V 9 bases short and J 0 bases short, with 12 bases between. This CDR3 reads CASKGGNSYEQYF. DNA for the CDR3: TGCGCCAGTAAGGGGGGGAACTCCTACGAGCAGTACTTC.

This chain connects TRBV5-1 to TRBJ1-1; D gene ambiguous. Trimming left V 0 bases short and J 1 base short, with 4 bases between. From germline, CDR1 is SGHRS and CDR2 YFSETQ. The CDR3 covers 13 residues. This CDR3 reads CASSLGGNTEAFF. The DNA for the CDR3 is TGCGCCAGCAGCTTGGGTGGGAACACTGAAGCTTTCTTT. The variable domain in full, with the rest retrieved from reference TRBV5-1 and TRBJ1-1, is KAGVTQTPRYLIKTRGQQVTLSCSPISGHRSVSWYQQTPGQGLQFLFEYFSETQRNKGNFPGRFSGRQFSNSRSEMNVSTLELGDSALYLCASSLGGNTEAFFGQGTRLTVV.

A single count supports this clone. The rearrangement uses TRBV2 and TRBJ2-2; 11 positions match TRBD2. V lost 6 bases to trimming and J lost 3 bases; unmatched junction nucleotides: 6. Germline V gene sequence: CDR1 SNHLY, CDR2 FYNNEI. This CDR3 spans 16 amino acids. This chain's CDR3 is CASRISGGDDTGELFF. The CDR3 DNA sequence: TGTGCCAGCAGGATTAGCGGGGGGGATGACACCGGGGAGCTGTTTTTT.